The rows below give T cell receptor beta chains drawn from one sample of a study of CD8 T cells in ankylosing spondylitis. One entry per CDR3 protein, called by TCRdb with MiXCR from the 5' RACE reads. The sample includes some 240,000 distinct CDR3 sequences, 6% to 8.5% of them seen just once. Sequencing input: blood, either unsorted or a sorted T cell fraction (not recorded which). These receptors were taken from a male donor with ankylosing spondylitis. Both conserved end residues are part of each CDR3. A D gene is named only where the DNA matches it firmly. Clone sizes are given selectively: once, few, many, or a class where the clone is expanded.

>many|-|TRBJ2-7|TRBV6-5
TGTGCCAGCAGTTACGCGGGGGCCGGGAACGAGCAGTACTTC
CASSYAGAGNEQYF
>-|-|TRBJ2-1|TRBV20-1
TGCAGTGCTAGGCCCCAGGGCAATGAGCAGTTCTTC
CSARPQGNEQFF
>many|TRBD2|TRBJ2-7|TRBV9
TGTGCCAGCAGCGTAGGACTAGCGGGAGCGGTCGAGCAGTACTTC
CASSVGLAGAVEQYF
>few|TRBD2|TRBJ2-1|TRBV5-6
TGTGCCAGCAGCTTGGGGGGGACTAGCGGGACCAACAATGAGCAGTTCTTC
CASSLGGTSGTNNEQFF
>few|TRBD2|TRBJ2-1|TRBV3-1
TGTGCCAGCAGCCAAGATCCAGCGGGAGATGAGCAGTTCTTC
CASSQDPAGDEQFF
>many|-|TRBJ1-1|TRBV27
TGTGCCAGCAGTCAGGCGTTGACCACTGAAGCTTTCTTT
CASSQALTTEAFF
>many|-|TRBJ2-1|TRBV6-1
TGTGCCAGCAGTGCCCGGGGGCCCAATGAGCAGTTCTTC
CASSARGPNEQFF
>few|TRBD2|TRBJ2-1|TRBV6-1
TGTGCCAGCAGAACCGGGACTAGCCTTAATGAGCAGTTCTTC
CASRTGTSLNEQFF
>many|-|TRBJ2-3|TRBV6-5
TGTGCCAGCAGTTACCTACAGGGAGGAACAGATACGCAGTATTTT
CASSYLQGGTDTQYF
>few|-|TRBJ1-2|TRBV11-2
TGTGCCAGCAGCCTCGGGGCGGGGGCGTATGGCTACACCTTC
CASSLGAGAYGYTF
>many|-|TRBJ2-3|TRBV12-3/TRBV12-4
TGTGCCAGCCGTGGGCGGAGGGGAGATACGCAGTATTTT
CASRGRRGDTQYF
>-|-|TRBJ1-1|TRBV20-1
TGCAGTGCTACCTCCCAGCAGAACACTGAAGCTTTCTTT
CSATSQQNTEAFF
>many|-|TRBJ1-5|TRBV6-2/TRBV6-3
TGTGCCAGCAGTTATCGGGAGGGGGTCAATCAGCCCCAGCATTTT
CASSYREGVNQPQHF
>-|TRBD1|TRBJ2-2|TRBV9
TGTGCCAGCAGCGTTCACACAGGGGGCACCGGGGAGCTGTTTTTT
CASSVHTGGTGELFF
>many|-|TRBJ1-4|TRBV6-5
TGTGCCAGCAGTAACGAGATCCCCGGGACGGCTACTAATGAAAAACTGTTTTTT
CASSNEIPGTATNEKLFF
>-|-|TRBJ1-5|TRBV5-1
TGCGCCAGCAGCTTGGGACATGAGATTCAGCCCCAGCATTTT
CASSLGHEIQPQHF
>few|-|TRBJ2-1|TRBV7-9
TGTGCCAGCAGTTCCTTAGCGGATGAGCAGTTCTTC
CASSSLADEQFF
>many|TRBD1|TRBJ2-5|TRBV4-1
TGCGCCAGCAGCCAAAGGACAGGGGGCCAAGAGACCCAGTACTTC
CASSQRTGGQETQYF
>few|TRBD2|TRBJ2-2|TRBV11-2
TGTGCCAGCAGCTACGGGACTAGCGGGGCTATAGCATTGAACACCGGGGAGCTGTTTTTT
CASSYGTSGAIALNTGELFF
>many|-|TRBJ2-5|TRBV7-9
TGTGCCAGCAGCTTAGAGGGGTTTTTGGAGACCCAGTACTTC
CASSLEGFLETQYF